Here is one T cell receptor beta chain with its context. The antigen is not known. The sample comes from a study of shared clonotypes between healthy human individuals. TCRdb keeps only in-frame clones here, not all; method: immunoSEQ multiplex PCR. Of about 490,000 clones listed, 60% to 80% were seen once; the top ten hold about 12%. Study-wide results and limits: The researchers took only blood, and tissue repertoires probably look different.

Germline CDR1 and CDR2: SQVTM and ANQGSEA. V shed 4 bases and J shed 4 bases, with 14 bases lying between them. The CDR3 is 14 residues long. The chain joins TRBV29-1 to TRBJ1-3; no definite D call. This sequence originates from a woman aged 40 to 49 in good health. Some clones in this sample may be carry-over from other donors' samples. The material sequenced was PBMCs. In nucleotides, the CDR3 is TGCAGCGTTGCCCTTTTTTCCCCGGGAAACACCATATATTTT. It encodes CSVALFSPGNTIYF.